Following are 11 T cell receptor beta chains from one sample sequenced in a study of CD8 T cells in Susac syndrome. With random hexamers, about 0.45 to 1 ug RNA was reverse transcribed. TCRdb re-derived calls from the immunoSEQ multiplex PCR reads in MiXCR, one entry per CDR3 protein. The sample yields about 130,000 distinct CDR3 sequences, approximately 96% seen once. The specimen sequenced was CD4+ T cells from PBMCs. The receptors stem from a human donor in good health.

This chain uses TRBV6-2 or TRBV6-3 with TRBJ1-5, with 7 positions matching TRBD1. The CDR3 spans 14 residues. With V trimmed by 7 bases and J by 7 bases, 10 bases remained unmatched. Germline assignment: CDR1 MNHEY and CDR2 SVGEGT. CDR3 protein: CASIGGGAGQPQHF. The CDR3 coding sequence is TGTGCCAGCATTGGAGGGGGCGCGGGACAGCCCCAGCATTTT.

This chain links TRBV6-5 with TRBJ1-2, with TRBD1 identical over 9 bases. CDR1 and CDR2 (germline): MNHEY, SVGAGI. There are 15 residues in the CDR3. Unmatched junction bases numbered 6, after V lost 6 bases and J lost 1 base. The CDR3 is CASRPHRGLNYGYTF. As DNA, the CDR3 is TGTGCCAGCAGACCCCACAGGGGGCTTAACTATGGCTACACCTTC.

This rearrangement joins TRBV20-1 to TRBJ2-7, with 9 nucleotides matching TRBD2. This CDR3 is built from 13 residues. With V trimmed by 5 bases and J by 3 bases, 5 bases remained unmatched. CDR1 is DFQATT, CDR2 SNEGSKA, per germline (reference sequence). The chain's CDR3 is CSAPSGDLYEQYF. The CDR3, as DNA: TGCAGTGCTCCTAGCGGGGATCTCTACGAGCAGTACTTC.

The J gene is TRBJ1-1, the V gene TRBV5-1; D gene uncertain. V was cut by 7 bases and J by 8 bases, with 15 bases left in between. This CDR3 is built from 12 residues. The V gene's germline CDR1 is SGHRS and CDR2 YFSETQ. The CDR3 nucleotides read TGCGCCAGCTATGCTGTTGGCGCCGAAGCTTTCTTT. Translated: CASYAVGAEAFF.

The genes are TRBV30 and TRBJ2-3, with 8 nucleotides matching TRBD2. Germline CDR1 and CDR2: GTSNPN and SVGIG (reference sequence). The J segment lost 5 bases and the V segment lost 3 bases, leaving 10 bases of the junction unmatched. There are 15 residues in the CDR3. The CDR3, as DNA: TGTGCCTGGAGCGTTGGGAGCGGGAGTGGAGATACGCAGTATTTT. It yields the protein CAWSVGSGSGDTQYF.

The rearrangement links TRBV6-5 to TRBJ2-7; tentatively, D is TRBD1 (6 bases). The CDR3 totals 13 residues. CDR1 and CDR2 (germline): MNHEY, SVGAGI. V was shortened by 3 bases and J by 6 bases, with 12 bases between the two germline ends. The CDR3 DNA sequence: TGTGCCAGCAGTTATTCGATCAGGGGCGAGCAGTACTTC. It specifies CASSYSIRGEQYF.

This chain joins TRBV11-2 and TRBJ2-1; 10 nucleotides agree with TRBD1. The length of the CDR3 is 14 residues. Germline V gene sequence: CDR1 SGHAT, CDR2 FQNNGV. With V trimmed by 3 bases and J by 9 bases, 5 bases remained unmatched. The CDR3 DNA reads TGTGCCAGCAGCTTGGACAGGGGGAAATTTGAGCAGTTCTTC. Its protein is CASSLDRGKFEQFF.

The chain uses TRBV30 and TRBJ2-5; the D is unclear. V was shortened by 1 base and J by 4 bases, with 4 bases between the two germline ends. Per germline, CDR1 GTSNPN and CDR2 SVGIG (reference sequence). The CDR3 is 11 residues long. CDR3 sequence (DNA): TGTGCCTGGAGTGAGGTAGAGACCCAGTACTTC. This sequence encodes CAWSEVETQYF.

The chain couples TRBV12-3 or TRBV12-4 to TRBJ2-7; D not resolved. The germline V and J ends were trimmed by 5 bases and 9 bases, with 11 bases remaining between them. The CDR3 loop spans 11 amino acids. The CDR3: CASSQAQVQYF. The DNA for the CDR3 is TGTGCCAGCAGTCAAGCTCAGGTGCAGTACTTC.

The chain combines TRBV20-1 with TRBJ1-3, with unresolved D. The V gene's germline CDR1 is DFQATT and CDR2 SNEGSKA (reference sequence). V shed 3 bases and J shed 2 bases, with 5 bases lying between them. The CDR3 totals 12 residues. As DNA, the CDR3 is TGCAGTGCTAGCGAAGCTGGAAACACCATATATTTT. Protein product: CSASEAGNTIYF.

The rearrangement uses TRBV29-1 and TRBJ2-3, with D tentatively TRBD1 (5 bases). Germline CDR1 reads SQVTM; CDR2 reads ANQGSEA. Trimming pared 8 bases from V and 1 base from J, leaving 13 bases between. The CDR3 has 13 amino acids. For the CDR3, the DNA is TGCAGCACGACCCAGGGCGGCACAGATACGCAGTATTTT. It codes for CSTTQGGTDTQYF.